The 32 T cell receptor beta chains listed next were all sequenced from one sample in a study of neurological immune-mediated disorders. Time point meaning: longitudinal time-point 3. A single record per CDR3 protein comes from TCRdb applying MiXCR to the 5' RACE reads. The repertoire holds some 43,000 distinct CDR3 sequences, about an eighth seen once, with about 10% in the top ten. Sample: PBMCs. The source is a male donor with HTLV-1-associated myelopathy (HAM/TSP).

V gene TRBV5-1 combines with J gene TRBJ1-1; D not certain. There are 13 residues in the CDR3. V was cut by 2 bases and J by 4 bases, with 9 bases left in between. Looked up from germline, CDR1 is SGHRS and CDR2 is YFSETQ. CDR3 sequence: CASSLGDTTEAFF. The CDR3 coding sequence is TGCGCCAGCAGCTTAGGAGACACCACTGAAGCTTTCTTT.

This clonotype was seen at least ten times. The chain has TRBV28 and TRBJ1-4; D possibly corresponds to TRBD1 (6 bases). CDR1 MDHEN and CDR2 SYDVKM come from the germline V gene. The germline V and J ends were trimmed by 6 bases and 4 bases, with 9 bases remaining between them. This CDR3 has 13 amino acids. This CDR3 reads CASRDSLNEKLFF. CDR3 DNA sequence: TGTGCCAGCAGGGACAGCCTTAATGAAAAACTGTTTTTT.

This clonotype was counted many times. This chain joins TRBV28 and TRBJ1-3, with no clear D. The V end was cut by 4 bases, the J end by 2 bases, with 6 bases between. The CDR3 runs 13 residues. Per germline, CDR1 MDHEN and CDR2 SYDVKM. CDR3 region: CASSYGTGNTIYF. In nucleotides, the CDR3 is TGTGCCAGCAGTTACGGAACTGGAAACACCATATATTTT. Looking up the rest from reference TRBV28 and TRBJ1-3 gives the full variable domain: DVKVTQSSRYLVKRTGEKVFLECVQDMDHENMFWYRQDPGLGLRLIYFSYDVKMKEKGDIPEGYSVSREKKERFSLILESASTNQTSMYLCASSYGTGNTIYFGEGSWLTVV.

This clonotype was counted many times. The genes are TRBV18 and TRBJ2-1, with D unclear. Germline V gives CDR1 KGHSH, CDR2 LQKENI. The CDR3 spans 12 residues. The V end was cut by 6 bases, the J end by 7 bases, with 10 bases between. As DNA, the CDR3 is TGTGCCAGCTCGGCAATCGGGAATGAGCAGTTCTTC. The encoded protein is CASSAIGNEQFF. The full variable domain, with the rest looked up from reference TRBV18 and TRBJ2-1, is NAGVMQNPRHLVRRRGQEARLRCSPMKGHSHVYWYRQLPEEGLKFMVYLQKENIIDESGMPKERFSAEFPKEGPSILRIQQVVRGDSAAYFCASSAIGNEQFFGPGTRLTVL.

In its sample, this clonotype was seen many times. This rearrangement joins TRBV6-6 to TRBJ1-3; D is unclear. CDR1 is MNHNY and CDR2 is SVGAGI in the germline V gene (reference sequence). The CDR3 extends over 14 amino acids. V lost 0 bases and J lost 4, with 7 bases in between. The CDR3 nucleotides read TGTGCCAGCAGTTACTCGCCCCTGGGAAACACCATATATTTT. Translating gives CASSYSPLGNTIYF.

This clonotype was observed at least ten times. The CDR3 protein is CASSDLTSGNEQFF. The CDR3 DNA sequence: TGTGCCAGCAGCGACTTGACTAGCGGCAATGAGCAGTTCTTC. V and J are TRBV5-6 and TRBJ2-1; 9 positions match TRBD2. J lost 6 bases, V lost 4 bases, and 5 bases had no gene match. The CDR3 is 14 residues long. Germline lookup yields CDR1 SGHDT and CDR2 YYEEEE.

This clonotype was counted many times. V is TRBV5-1 and J is TRBJ1-1, with D possibly matching TRBD1 (5 bases). Germline CDR1 is SGHRS and CDR2 is YFSETQ. This CDR3 has 17 residues. V was pared by 1 base and J by 5 bases, with 21 bases between. For the CDR3, the DNA is TGCGCCAGCAGCTTGCTCGGGGCGACCCCGTCGGGAACTGAAGCTTTCTTT. Its translation: CASSLLGATPSGTEAFF. The full variable domain, rest sourced from reference TRBV5-1 and TRBJ1-1, is KAGVTQTPRYLIKTRGQQVTLSCSPISGHRSVSWYQQTPGQGLQFLFEYFSETQRNKGNFPGRFSGRQFSNSRSEMNVSTLELGDSALYLCASSLLGATPSGTEAFFGQGTRLTVV.

The V gene is TRBV20-1, the J gene TRBJ2-3, with 8 bases fitting TRBD1. Germline loops: CDR1 DFQATT, CDR2 SNEGSKA (reference sequence). This CDR3 has 14 amino acids. V was clipped by 5 bases and J by 8 bases; unmatched bases: 12. CDR3 residues: CSAAPGQDFATQYF. The CDR3 DNA is TGCAGTGCTGCTCCGGGACAGGATTTTGCTACGCAGTATTTT.

This clonotype was recorded at least ten times. The chain couples TRBV6-6 to TRBJ2-7; a weak D match, TRBD2 (5 bases). The length of the CDR3 is 15 residues. The ends were cut back, 0 bases at V and 7 bases at J, with 16 bases in the middle. CDR1 and CDR2 (germline): MNHNY, SVGAGI (reference sequence). For the CDR3, the DNA is TGTGCCAGCAGTTACTCGACTAATCGGGATCAGGAGCAGTACTTC. Its translation: CASSYSTNRDQEQYF.

V and J are TRBV7-9 and TRBJ2-7; 8 bases are shared with TRBD2. Trimming took 5 bases from V and 2 from J; bases not matched to a gene: 8. The length of the CDR3 is 15 residues. CDR1 is SEHNR, CDR2 FQNEAQ, per germline (reference sequence). In DNA, the CDR3 is TGTGCCAGCAGCCCTCAGGCGGGGGGAACCTACGAGCAGTACTTC. It codes for CASSPQAGGTYEQYF.

CDR3 region: CASSHRTSGGAYLNNEQFF. The CDR3 nucleotides are TGTGCCAGCAGCCACCGGACTAGCGGGGGGGCCTATCTTAACAATGAGCAGTTCTTC. The V call is TRBV14, the J call TRBJ2-1; 15 bases are a match to TRBD2. The CDR3 runs 19 residues. V was clipped by 3 bases and J by 5 bases; unmatched bases: 11. Looked up from germline, CDR1 is SGHDN and CDR2 is FVKESK.

At least ten counts were recorded for this clonotype. The chain links TRBV20-1 to TRBJ1-4; perhaps TRBD1 as D (6 bases). V lost 6 bases to trimming and J lost 6 bases, with 14 bases between them. CDR3 length: 13 amino acids. The V gene's germline CDR1 is DFQATT and CDR2 SNEGSKA (reference sequence). CDR3 amino acids: CSAPGQLDEKLFF. The CDR3 DNA reads TGCAGTGCCCCCGGACAGCTCGATGAAAAACTGTTTTTT.

This clonotype was recorded many times. The rearrangement uses TRBV20-1 and TRBJ1-1; 7 nucleotides agree with TRBD1. CDR1 is DFQATT and CDR2 is SNEGSKA in the germline V gene (reference sequence). V lost 5 bases and J lost 5; bases outside the gene matches: 5. The length of the CDR3 is 12 residues. In nucleotides, the CDR3 is TGCAGTGCTCGTCGGACAGGAACTGAAGCTTTCTTT. It translates to CSARRTGTEAFF.

This clonotype was detected ten times or more. The genes are TRBV29-1 and TRBJ1-4; the D gene is possibly TRBD1 (6 bases). This CDR3 has 12 residues. Trimming shortened V by 4 bases and J by 3 bases, and 6 bases separated the two germline ends. Germline V lookup: CDR1 SQVTM, CDR2 ANQGSEA. The CDR3 nucleotides are TGCAGCGTTGGGACAGCTAATGAAAAACTGTTTTTT. Translating it yields CSVGTANEKLFF.

This clonotype has at least ten counts. The chain is built from TRBV11-2 and TRBJ2-4; D is ambiguous. Between the trimmed V and J ends, which lost 2 bases and 0 bases, there was a span of 11 bases. CDR3 length: 16 residues. Germline-derived CDR1 and CDR2 are SGHAT and FQNNGV. The DNA for the CDR3 is TGTGCCAGCAGCTTATATCTGAATCTAGCCAAAAACATTCAGTACTTC. This codes for CASSLYLNLAKNIQYF.

This clonotype was seen at least ten times. The chain links TRBV12-3 or TRBV12-4 to TRBJ2-1; D is perhaps TRBD1 (5 bases). CDR3 length: 16 residues. V lost 9 bases to trimming and J lost 0 bases, with 18 bases between them. The CDR3 DNA reads TGTGCCAGTAAAAGACAGCTCCCTTTCTCCTACAATGAGCAGTTCTTC. Translation: CASKRQLPFSYNEQFF.

This clonotype has a count of ten or more. V usage is TRBV9 and J usage is TRBJ1-4; D gene uncertain. Trimming removed 4 bases from V and 7 bases from J, with 11 bases in between. The CDR3 consists of 13 residues. Germline CDR1 reads SGDLS; CDR2 reads YYNGEE. Here the CDR3 reads CASSKVLGEKLFF. The CDR3 nucleotides are TGTGCCAGCAGCAAGGTTCTCGGTGAAAAACTGTTTTTT.

The table lists this clonotype with many counts. One junction end disagrees with the germline gene, perhaps due to a read error. V is TRBV5-1 and J is TRBJ2-1, with no clear D. This CDR3 has 12 amino acids. Germline V lookup: CDR1 SGHRS, CDR2 YFSETQ. CDR3 amino acids: CASSLGLTRYQF. CDR3 nucleotides: TGCGCCAGCAGCTTGGGCCTAACGAGGTACCAATTC.

This clonotype has a count of ten or more. The V gene is TRBV6-2 or TRBV6-3, the J gene TRBJ2-2; 8 nucleotides match TRBD1. Germline loops: CDR1 MNHEY, CDR2 SVGEGT. This CDR3 is built from 14 residues. V was clipped by 6 bases and J by 8 bases; unmatched bases: 8. The CDR3: CASRNAGGTGELFF. In DNA form, the CDR3 reads TGTGCCAGCAGAAACGCAGGGGGCACTGGGGAGCTGTTTTTT.

Ten or more counts support this clonotype. V gene TRBV7-2 combines with J gene TRBJ1-5; 9 bases match TRBD1. The V gene's germline CDR1 is SGHTA and CDR2 FQGNSA. The V and J ends lost 5 bases and 6 bases, in that order; junction bases with no gene match: 5. CDR3 length: 14 amino acids. The CDR3 protein is CASSPDRGGQPQHF. DNA for the CDR3: TGTGCCAGCAGCCCGGACAGGGGAGGTCAGCCCCAGCATTTT. Supplemented by reference TRBV7-2 and TRBJ1-5, the full variable domain reads GAGVSQSPSNKVTEKGKDVELRCDPISGHTALYWYRQSLGQGLEFLIYFQGNSAPDKSGLPSDRFSAERTGGSVSTLTIQRTQQEDSAVYLCASSPDRGGQPQHFGDGTRLSIL.

This chain connects TRBV27 to TRBJ1-4; TRBD1 matches 12 bases. This CDR3 contains 15 residues. The V segment lost 7 bases and the J segment 7 bases; nucleotides outside the gene matches: 7. Germline V gene lookup returns CDR1 MNHEY and CDR2 SMNVEV (reference sequence). CDR3 coding DNA: TGTGCCAGCACCAGCCGGGACAGGGGGCTTGAAAAACTGTTTTTT. Protein: CASTSRDRGLEKLFF. Together with reference TRBV27 and TRBJ1-4, the CDR3 gives the full variable domain: EAQVTQNPRYLITVTGKKLTVTCSQNMNHEYMSWYRQDPGLGLRQIYYSMNVEVTDKGDVPEGYKVSRKEKRNFPLILESPSPNQTSLYFCASTSRDRGLEKLFFGSGTQLSVL.

This clonotype has just a few counts. V usage is TRBV4-3 and J usage is TRBJ2-5; D is undetermined. Between the trimmed V and J ends, which lost 1 base and 3 bases, there was a span of 6 bases. The germline V gene has CDR1 LGHNA and CDR2 YSLEER. The CDR3 runs 13 residues. This chain's CDR3 is CASSQVQKETQYF. The CDR3 DNA follows: TGCGCCAGCAGCCAAGTGCAGAAAGAGACCCAGTACTTC.

This clonotype was recorded many times. CDR3 amino acids: CASSFPLGLTDTQYF. The CDR3 DNA is TGTGCCAGCAGTTTCCCATTGGGCCTCACAGATACGCAGTATTTT. V and J are TRBV6-2 or TRBV6-3 and TRBJ2-3, with D unclear. V was cut by 4 bases and J by 2 bases, with 13 bases left in between. Germline V gene data show CDR1 as MNHEY and CDR2 as SVGEGT. CDR3 size: 15 residues.

This clonotype has ten or more counts. The rearrangement links TRBV5-5 to TRBJ1-1; D ambiguous. There are 16 residues in the CDR3. CDR1 and CDR2 from the germline V gene are SGHKS and YYEKEE (reference sequence). With 4 bases removed from V and 3 bases from J, the gap between germline ends came to 19 bases. CDR3 in DNA: TGTGCCAGCAGCCCGTGGATAGCCCGACGAGACACTGAAGCTTTCTTT. It yields the protein CASSPWIARRDTEAFF.

This clonotype was picked up many times. The V gene is TRBV5-5, the J gene TRBJ2-3; D not resolved. Trimming shortened V by 2 bases and J by 4 bases, and 2 bases separated the two germline ends. Germline V gene sequence: CDR1 SGHKS, CDR2 YYEKEE (reference sequence). CDR3 length: 11 residues. CDR3 sequence reads: CASSLSDTQYF. The CDR3, as DNA: TGTGCCAGCAGCTTATCAGATACGCAGTATTTT.

This clonotype was recorded at least ten times. The chain links TRBV9 to TRBJ2-1, with D perhaps given as TRBD1 or TRBD2 (6 bases each). In germline, CDR1 is SGDLS, CDR2 YYNGEE. Trimming took 3 bases from V and 7 from J, leaving 20 bases between them. The length of the CDR3 is 16 residues. The CDR3 DNA is TGTGCCAGCAGCGAGGGGGGTTACACCCCCGGGAATGAGCAGTTCTTC. Encoded protein: CASSEGGYTPGNEQFF.

Many counts were recorded for this clonotype. This chain connects TRBV5-1 to TRBJ2-5; the D gene is possibly TRBD1 (5 bases). In germline, CDR1 is SGHRS, CDR2 YFSETQ. The V end lost 3 bases, the J end lost 1 base, and 25 bases lay between the germline ends. The CDR3 is 19 amino acids. CDR3 sequence: CASSSITMAGKATQETQYF. In nucleotides, the CDR3 is TGCGCCAGCAGCTCGATAACCATGGCAGGGAAAGCGACCCAAGAGACCCAGTACTTC.

V is TRBV12-3 or TRBV12-4 and J is TRBJ2-3; D gene ambiguous. The CDR3 extends over 14 amino acids. V was clipped by 5 bases and J by 6 bases, with 15 bases between them. The CDR3 protein is CASSPQAGLDTQYF. CDR3 DNA: TGTGCCAGCAGTCCTCAGGCTGGGCTCGATACGCAGTATTTT.

This clonotype was recorded many times. This rearrangement joins TRBV6-1 to TRBJ2-5; 10 positions match TRBD1. Germline V gene sequence: CDR1 MNHNS, CDR2 SASEGT. The length of the CDR3 is 15 residues. The trim removed 4 bases at V and 0 bases at J, leaving 2 bases unmatched. CDR3 sequence reads: CASSGGQGYQETQYF. CDR3 nucleotides: TGTGCCAGCAGTGGGGGACAGGGGTACCAAGAGACCCAGTACTTC.

The chain has TRBV6-5 and TRBJ1-1, with D possibly being TRBD1 (6 bases). The CDR3 extends over 14 amino acids. Trimming shortened V by 6 bases and J by 1 base, and 12 bases separated the two germline ends. Germline V gives CDR1 MNHEY, CDR2 SVGAGI. CDR3 amino acids: CASSRQQGNTEAFF. The CDR3 DNA sequence: TGTGCCAGCAGCCGACAACAGGGGAACACTGAAGCTTTCTTT.

This clonotype appeared many times. This sequence joins TRBV12-3 or TRBV12-4 and TRBJ2-7, with D uncertain. Trimming pared 1 base from V and 4 bases from J, leaving 8 bases between. This CDR3 is 13 amino acids long. The CDR3, as DNA: TGTGCCAGCAGTTTAGATCGGTTGTACGAGCAGTACTTC. Protein: CASSLDRLYEQYF.

This clonotype was seen at least ten times. The rearrangement links TRBV19 to TRBJ1-5, with no clear D. Trimming removed 1 base from V and 0 bases from J, with 7 bases in between. This CDR3 is built from 15 residues. Germline V gene data show CDR1 as LNHDA and CDR2 as SQIVND (reference sequence). CDR3 sequence: CASSIARNSNQPQHF. The CDR3 nucleotides read TGTGCCAGTAGTATAGCCAGAAATAGCAATCAGCCCCAGCATTTT.